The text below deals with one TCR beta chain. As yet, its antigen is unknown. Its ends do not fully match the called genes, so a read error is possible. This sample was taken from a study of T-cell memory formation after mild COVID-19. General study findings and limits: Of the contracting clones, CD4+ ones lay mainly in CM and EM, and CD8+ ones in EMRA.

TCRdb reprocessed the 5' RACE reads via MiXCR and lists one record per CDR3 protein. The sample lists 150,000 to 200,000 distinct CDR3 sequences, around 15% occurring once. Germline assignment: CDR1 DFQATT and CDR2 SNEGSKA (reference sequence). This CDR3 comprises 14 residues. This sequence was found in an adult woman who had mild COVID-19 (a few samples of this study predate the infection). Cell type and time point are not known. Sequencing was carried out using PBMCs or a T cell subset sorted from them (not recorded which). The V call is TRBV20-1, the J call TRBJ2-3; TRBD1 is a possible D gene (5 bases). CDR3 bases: TGCAGTGCCAGAGCAGGGTATGATAAAGATACGCAGTATTTT. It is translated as CSARAGYDKDTQYF.